The T cell receptor (beta chain) under discussion was sequenced for a study of T cell responses to AZD1222 COVID-19 vaccine. General study results and limits: Variant regions that are unmutated are reportedly the target of nearly half of spike-specific TCRs. Repertoire samples came only from after the peak T cell response.

Data came from immunoSEQ multiplex PCR; TCRdb stores just in-frame clones and leaves some out. The sample has about 140,000 clones; 80% to 90% are singletons. Remarks on this clone: The antigen is undetermined.

Per germline, CDR1 SGHTA and CDR2 FQGTGA. V was clipped by 1 base and J by 2 bases, with 10 bases between them. The CDR3 is made up of 15 amino acids. Sequences were derived from peripheral blood, sampled on day 0 of AZD1222 vaccination. The chain links TRBV7-3 to TRBJ2-3; D unclear. The sequence was obtained from an adult in good health. The CDR3 loop is CASSLSGTNTDTQYF. The CDR3 coding sequence is TGTGCCAGCAGCTTAAGTGGCACCAACACAGATACGCAGTATTTT. The complete variable domain, with remaining parts taken from reference TRBV7-3 and TRBJ2-3, reads GAGVSQTPSNKVTEKGKYVELRCDPISGHTALYWYRQSLGQGPEFLIYFQGTGAADDSGLPNDRFFAVRPEGSVSTLKIQRTERGDSAVYLCASSLSGTNTDTQYFGPGTRLTVL.